The 11 T cell receptor beta chains in this list originate from one sample, sequenced in a study of blood T cell repertoires in COVID-19. Profiled with immunoSEQ multiplex PCR; TCRdb holds only in-frame clones, not every one. The repertoire consists of under 250,000 clones, with under 90% occurring once and the leading ten covering roughly 6%. Sequencing was carried out using peripheral blood. The receptors were gathered from a man between 60 and 75 years old who had recovered from COVID-19.

The V gene is TRBV7-2, the J gene TRBJ1-5; 7 nucleotides match TRBD1. The germline V gene encodes CDR1 SGHTA and CDR2 FQGNSA. The CDR3 is 13 amino acids. J was trimmed by 7 bases and V by 4 bases; bases with no gene match: 4. The CDR3 protein is CASSSRGQQPQHF. CDR3 nucleotide sequence: TGTGCCAGCAGCTCGAGGGGGCAACAGCCCCAGCATTTT.

This sequence joins TRBV24-1 and TRBJ2-3, with 10 bases identical to TRBD2. Germline trimming cut 7 bases from V and 5 bases from J; bases unmatched to any gene: 8. The CDR3 loop spans 15 amino acids. The V gene's germline CDR1 is KGHDR and CDR2 SFDVKD. CDR3: CATSSASGSGDTQYF. In DNA form, the CDR3 reads TGTGCCACCAGCTCCGCTAGCGGGAGTGGAGATACGCAGTATTTT.

This chain uses TRBV10-3 with TRBJ2-5, with 10 bases matching TRBD1. The V gene's germline CDR1 is ENHRY and CDR2 SYGVKD. The CDR3 length is 15 residues. V dropped 2 bases and J dropped 5; count of bases not matched to a gene: 5. The CDR3 DNA is TGTGCCATCAGTGAGGGACAGGGGGAAGGCGAGACCCAGTACTTC. Residues: CAISEGQGEGETQYF.

This clone showed up just once. This chain uses TRBV7-2 with TRBJ1-5; D gene ambiguous. Germline V gene sequence: CDR1 SGHTA, CDR2 FQGNSA. The CDR3 is 15 amino acids. Trimming left V 4 bases short and J 2 bases short, with 12 bases between. The CDR3 here is CASSSRAGGNQPQHF. DNA for the CDR3: TGTGCCAGCAGCTCACGGGCGGGAGGCAATCAGCCCCAGCATTTT.

The rearrangement joins TRBV7-3 to TRBJ2-3, with a tentative D call TRBD2 (7 bases). Trimming took off 5 bases at V and 9 bases at J, with 15 bases between the two ends. CDR1 is SGHTA and CDR2 is FQGTGA in the germline V gene. The CDR3 contains 13 residues. CDR3: CASSGGASRTQYF. Written as DNA, the CDR3 is TGTGCCAGCAGCGGGGGGGCCAGCCGAACGCAGTATTTT.

This clone has only a few counts. J is TRBJ1-1 and V is TRBV7-9; weak D call: TRBD1 (6 bases). The CDR3 extends over 14 amino acids. With 2 bases removed from V and 10 bases from J, the gap between germline ends came to 17 bases. In germline, CDR1 is SEHNR, CDR2 FQNEAQ (reference sequence). The CDR3 protein is CASSLRGAGSGAFF. As DNA, the CDR3 is TGTGCCAGCAGCTTACGGGGGGCTGGGTCGGGAGCTTTCTTT.

The chain has TRBV2 and TRBJ2-3; the match to TRBD1 covers 8 bases. This CDR3 is built from 12 residues. Germline assignment: CDR1 SNHLY and CDR2 FYNNEI. J lost 8 bases, V lost 4 bases, and 2 bases had no gene match. CDR3 sequence: CASSATGGTQYF. Here the CDR3 DNA reads TGTGCCAGCAGTGCCACAGGGGGTACGCAGTATTTT.

The rearrangement links TRBV10-1 to TRBJ2-3; a possible D gene is TRBD1 (5 bases). CDR3 length: 14 amino acids. Germline V lookup: CDR1 WNHNN, CDR2 SYGVQD (reference sequence). Trimming cost V 3 bases and J 6 bases, with 13 bases left between them. CDR3 residues: CASSDYKGCDTQYF. The DNA for the CDR3 is TGCGCCAGCAGTGACTACAAGGGGTGTGATACGCAGTATTTT.

This clone has a single count. The chain recombines TRBV5-8 with TRBJ1-2, with D unclear. The CDR3 has 13 residues. V was shortened by 0 bases and J by 6 bases, with 9 bases between the two germline ends. CDR1 and CDR2 (germline): SGHTS, YDEGEE. The DNA of the CDR3 is TGTGCCAGCAGCTTGGGACTGGCTAATGGCTACACCTTC. Residues: CASSLGLANGYTF.

This clone was detected a few times. This chain uses TRBV20-1 with TRBJ1-6; TRBD1 aligns across 7 bases. The germline V gene has CDR1 DFQATT and CDR2 SNEGSKA (reference sequence). V shed 3 bases, J shed 5 bases, and the junction held 1 base outside the gene matches. This CDR3 region has 13 residues. Written as DNA, the CDR3 is TGCAGTGCTAGTGGGACAGATAATTCACCCCTCCACTTT. Translation: CSASGTDNSPLHF.

The rearrangement uses TRBV5-1 and TRBJ2-2; 16 nucleotides match TRBD2. In germline, CDR1 is SGHRS, CDR2 YFSETQ. This CDR3 is built from 16 residues. J was trimmed by 6 bases and V by 3 bases; bases with no gene match: 2. CDR3 sequence (DNA): TGCGCCAGCAGCTCTGGGACTAGCGGGAGGGCCGGGGAGCTGTTTTTT. Protein: CASSSGTSGRAGELFF.